The 19 T cell receptor beta chains given below trace back to one sample, sequenced in a study of blood T cell repertoires in COVID-19. Assay: immunoSEQ multiplex PCR; the TCRdb copy retains only in-frame clones and omits some. Of over 150,000 clones listed, roughly four fifths are singletons. Material for sequencing was peripheral blood. The origin of the receptors is a human donor with acute or convalescent COVID-19. The donor label of this sample is uncertain.

The V call is TRBV6-1, the J call TRBJ1-6, with D perhaps TRBD1 (6 bases). This CDR3 has 15 residues. Germline-derived CDR1 and CDR2 are MNHNS and SASEGT. V was pared by 1 base and J by 6 bases, with 10 bases between. CDR3: CASSEVLRGNSPLHF. Here the CDR3 DNA reads TGTGCCAGCAGTGAAGTTCTCAGGGGTAATTCACCCCTCCACTTT.

The chain uses TRBV29-1 and TRBJ2-1, with D tentatively TRBD2 (6 bases). The germline V gene has CDR1 SQVTM and CDR2 ANQGSEA. The V end lost 8 bases, the J end lost 0 bases, and 14 bases lay between the germline ends. The CDR3 has 14 residues. DNA for the CDR3: TGCAGCACCCTGGAGGGGAGCTCCTACAATGAGCAGTTCTTC. As protein: CSTLEGSSYNEQFF.

The chain is built from TRBV2 and TRBJ1-4; unclear D gene. V was pared by 4 bases and J by 10 bases, with 19 bases between. Per germline, CDR1 SNHLY and CDR2 FYNNEI. This CDR3 has 15 residues. CDR3 residues: CASSGSVGPFSKLFF. The CDR3 DNA reads as TGTGCCAGCAGTGGAAGCGTCGGCCCTTTTTCAAAACTGTTTTTT.

The rearrangement links TRBV7-2 to TRBJ2-3, with D hard to call. The CDR3 runs to 15 residues. CDR1 is SGHTA and CDR2 is FQGNSA in the germline V gene. Trimming took off 6 bases at V and 2 bases at J, with 15 bases between the two ends. In DNA, the CDR3 is TGTGCCAGCAGGCCCCCAGCGACCTTCACAGATACGCAGTATTTT. Amino acid sequence: CASRPPATFTDTQYF.

The chain is built from TRBV3-1 (or the pseudogene TRBV3-2) and TRBJ1-1; a possible D gene is TRBD1 (6 bases). V shed 4 bases and J shed 11 bases, with 14 bases lying between them. CDR1 LGHDT and CDR2 YNNKEL come from the germline V gene (reference sequence). This CDR3 contains 12 residues. CDR3 coding DNA: TGTGCCAGCAGCCCTAGGCAGGGGATGGCTTTCTTT. This sequence encodes CASSPRQGMAFF.

A few counts support this clone. The chain has TRBV5-1 and TRBJ1-4, with D uncertain. The CDR3 runs 15 residues. Germline lookup yields CDR1 SGHRS and CDR2 YFSETQ. V lost 5 bases and J 7 bases, leaving 18 bases between the germline ends. CDR3 DNA: TGCGCCAGCAGTCGCTCCCACAGCAGCGGTGAAAAACTGTTTTTT. Translation gives CASSRSHSSGEKLFF.

V usage is TRBV9 and J usage is TRBJ2-2; no firm D call. CDR1 is SGDLS and CDR2 is YYNGEE in the germline V gene. V lost 0 bases to trimming and J lost 2 bases, with 11 bases between them. The CDR3 extends over 16 amino acids. The CDR3 bases are TGTGCCAGCAGCGTAGCACCAGGAACAAACACCGGGGAGCTGTTTTTT. Translated, it gives CASSVAPGTNTGELFF.

Only a few counts were recorded for this clone. The J gene is TRBJ2-7, the V gene TRBV27; 7 nucleotides align to TRBD2. V lost 0 bases to trimming and J lost 1 base; unmatched junction nucleotides: 6. Germline V gene lookup returns CDR1 MNHEY and CDR2 SMNVEV (reference sequence). The CDR3 consists of 16 residues. CDR3 coding DNA: TGTGCCAGCAGTTTATCCGGGGGGACCCTATCCTACGAGCAGTACTTC. Translating it yields CASSLSGGTLSYEQYF.

This clone was seen once. The chain combines TRBV11-2 with TRBJ1-4; D may be TRBD1 (6 bases). The germline gives CDR1 SGHAT, CDR2 FQNNGV. Deletions cut 5 bases from V and 8 bases from J, with 9 bases between. The CDR3 totals 12 residues. CDR3: CASSVRGEKLFF. The CDR3 region has the DNA TGTGCCAGCAGCGTAAGGGGGGAAAAACTGTTTTTT.

This chain links TRBV5-1 with TRBJ2-1; 8 bases map to TRBD2. Germline V lookup: CDR1 SGHRS, CDR2 YFSETQ. V lost 6 bases to trimming and J lost 8 bases; unmatched junction nucleotides: 16. The CDR3 length is 16 residues. In DNA form, the CDR3 reads TGCGCCAGCACTCGGGGAACGCTAGCGGGTATCGATGAGCAGTTCTTC. It yields the protein CASTRGTLAGIDEQFF.

This rearrangement joins TRBV2 to TRBJ2-5; 8 bases are shared with TRBD2. Germline CDR1 SNHLY, CDR2 FYNNEI. The CDR3 is 16 amino acids. With 11 bases clipped from V and 1 base from J, the junction kept 15 bases outside the gene matches. The CDR3 DNA sequence: TGTGCCTCAATCGGGGGGACTAGGACTACCCAAGAGACCCAGTACTTC. Amino acid sequence: CASIGGTRTTQETQYF.

V and J are TRBV11-2 and TRBJ2-5; D is perhaps TRBD2 (6 bases). CDR1 SGHAT and CDR2 FQNNGV come from the germline V gene. CDR3 size: 15 residues. Trimming shortened V by 4 bases and J by 7 bases, and 19 bases separated the two germline ends. The CDR3 is CASSWVGRGTVTQYF. For the CDR3, the DNA is TGTGCCAGCAGCTGGGTAGGACGGGGGACTGTGACCCAGTACTTC.

This clone was seen only a few times. This chain joins TRBV19 and TRBJ2-7, with 8 bases lining up with TRBD2. CDR1 and CDR2 from the germline V gene are LNHDA and SQIVND (reference sequence). This CDR3 spans 15 amino acids. V lost 1 base, J lost 0 bases, and 2 bases stayed unmatched. The CDR3 spells CASSIALAASYEQYF. The CDR3 nucleotides read TGTGCCAGTAGTATAGCACTAGCGGCCTCCTACGAGCAGTACTTC.

V usage is TRBV18 and J usage is TRBJ1-2, with TRBD1 matching 12 bases. V dropped 6 bases and J dropped 8; count of bases not matched to a gene: 7. Germline CDR1 and CDR2: KGHSH and LQKENI. The CDR3 totals 14 residues. CDR3 region: CASSPRDRGPGYTF. The CDR3 DNA is TGTGCCAGCTCCCCGCGGGACAGGGGGCCCGGCTACACCTTC.

The chain recombines TRBV28 with TRBJ1-1, with no clear D. V dropped 6 bases and J dropped 5 bases, with 16 bases sitting between them. Germline CDR1 reads MDHEN; CDR2 reads SYDVKM. This CDR3 is built from 14 residues. The CDR3 protein is CASSQPPGTTEAFF. The CDR3 DNA reads as TGTGCCAGCAGCCAACCCCCGGGTACGACTGAAGCTTTCTTT.

On this clone itself: The same CDR3 can be traced to other DNA sequences in this sample. This sequence joins TRBV7-6 and TRBJ2-1, with D possibly being TRBD2 (6 bases). Germline V gene lookup returns CDR1 SGHVS and CDR2 FNYEAQ. This CDR3 has 16 residues. Trimming pared 1 base from V and 2 bases from J, leaving 12 bases between. The CDR3 reads CASSLGYSGTYNEQFF. The CDR3 bases are TGTGCCAGCAGCTTAGGATATAGCGGAACCTACAATGAGCAGTTCTTC.

The chain employs TRBV29-1 and TRBJ2-3; D possibly corresponds to TRBD1 (6 bases). V lost 4 bases and J 2 bases, leaving 10 bases between the germline ends. Germline values: CDR1 SQVTM, CDR2 ANQGSEA. The CDR3 contains 13 residues. This chain's CDR3 is CSVVGQFTDTQYF. As DNA, the CDR3 is TGCAGCGTTGTCGGACAGTTCACAGATACGCAGTATTTT.

V is TRBV15 and J is TRBJ1-5, with D perhaps TRBD1 (5 bases). This CDR3 has 15 residues. Deletions cut 0 bases from V and 3 bases from J, with 9 bases between. Germline V gene data show CDR1 as LNHNV and CDR2 as YYDKDF (reference sequence). CDR3 DNA sequence: TGTGCCACCAGCAGAGACACAGGAGCCAATCAGCCCCAGCATTTT. Translated, it gives CATSRDTGANQPQHF.

The chain carries TRBV4-3 and TRBJ1-4, with 7 bases identical to TRBD1. Germline loops: CDR1 LGHNA, CDR2 YSLEER. The CDR3 is 19 residues long. V trimming: 1 base; J trimming: 0 bases; junction bases outside the gene matches: 11. The DNA for the CDR3 is TGCGCCAGCAGCCAAGGGACAGGCCTAAAGTCCGCAACTAATGAAAAACTGTTTTTT. Its translation is CASSQGTGLKSATNEKLFF.